These 30 T cell receptor beta chains came from one sample sequenced in a study of blood T cell repertoires in COVID-19. Assay: immunoSEQ multiplex PCR; the TCRdb copy retains only in-frame clones and omits some. Of 14,000 or so clones listed, roughly 72% are singletons. Sequencing was done on a sample of peripheral blood. Receptors were obtained from a man in his 70s with acute or convalescent COVID-19.

The chain carries TRBV7-2 and TRBJ2-1, with TRBD2 as a possible D gene (6 bases). CDR1 SGHTA and CDR2 FQGNSA come from the germline V gene. V gave up 5 bases and J gave up 6 bases, with 17 bases separating them. CDR3 length: 15 residues. Here the CDR3 reads CASSLHGGSLNEQFF. The DNA for the CDR3 is TGTGCCAGCAGCCTTCACGGAGGGTCTCTCAATGAGCAGTTCTTC.

Comments on this clone: A read error may account for a junction end that differs from germline. The chain couples TRBV7-9 to TRBJ1-5; a weak D match, TRBD1 (5 bases). This CDR3 has 15 amino acids. Per the germline V gene, CDR1 is SEHNR and CDR2 is FQNEAQ (reference sequence). The CDR3 region has the DNA TGTGCCAGCCGCTTCGCGGGGGGGGGCAATCAGCCCCAGCATTTT. It codes for CASRFAGGGNQPQHF.

V is TRBV9 and J is TRBJ2-3; TRBD1 matches at 9 bases. Trimming cost V 0 bases and J 4 bases; bases outside gene matches: 0. CDR3 length equals 14 residues. The germline gives CDR1 SGDLS, CDR2 YYNGEE. CDR3 loop: CASSVGTGADTQYF. Written as DNA, the CDR3 is TGTGCCAGCAGCGTAGGGACAGGGGCAGATACGCAGTATTTT. The full variable domain, its missing parts supplied by reference TRBV9 and TRBJ2-3, is DSGVTQTPKHLITATGQRVTLRCSPRSGDLSVYWYQQSLDQGLQFLIQYYNGEERAKGNILERFSAQQFPDLHSELNLSSLELGDSALYFCASSVGTGADTQYFGPGTRLTVL.

The V and J genes are TRBV28 and TRBJ2-1; 11 nucleotides align to TRBD2. The V gene end was trimmed by 3 bases and the J gene end by 2 bases; junction bases not matched to a gene: 15. Germline lookup yields CDR1 MDHEN and CDR2 SYDVKM. This CDR3 has 20 residues. The CDR3 here is CASSLIPSGRTQPTYNEQFF. CDR3 bases: TGTGCCAGCAGTTTGATCCCTAGCGGGAGGACCCAACCGACCTACAATGAGCAGTTCTTC.

This chain joins TRBV5-1 and TRBJ2-5; D possibly corresponds to TRBD1 (6 bases). Germline CDR1 SGHRS, CDR2 YFSETQ. V was trimmed by 9 bases and J by 1 base, leaving 13 bases between them. The CDR3 contains 13 residues. CDR3 bases: TGCGCCACCGGCGGACAGCCCCAAGAGACCCAGTACTTC. It codes for CATGGQPQETQYF.

The gene calls are TRBV5-1 and TRBJ2-3, with a weak D call TRBD2 (5 bases). Per the germline V gene, CDR1 is SGHRS and CDR2 is YFSETQ. The CDR3 spans 14 residues. The V gene lost 0 bases and the J gene lost 5 bases, with 10 bases spanning the gap. The CDR3 region is CASSLGGRGDTQYF. In DNA form, the CDR3 reads TGCGCCAGCAGCTTGGGGGGTCGGGGAGATACGCAGTATTTT.

V usage is TRBV28 and J usage is TRBJ2-3, with 9 bases fitting TRBD2. Germline lookup yields CDR1 MDHEN and CDR2 SYDVKM. The CDR3 length is 18 residues. The V segment lost 6 bases and the J segment 2 bases; nucleotides outside the gene matches: 15. The CDR3: CASSSLGPTSGLTDTQYF. As DNA, the CDR3 is TGTGCCAGCAGCTCCTTGGGCCCGACTAGCGGACTCACAGATACGCAGTATTTT.

The gene calls are TRBV6-2 or TRBV6-3 and TRBJ2-1; tentatively, D is TRBD2 (6 bases). This CDR3 spans 16 amino acids. CDR1 and CDR2 (germline): MNHEY, SVGEGT. V shed 2 bases and J shed 3 bases, with 14 bases lying between them. CDR3 residues: CASSYLGVADYNEQFF. The CDR3 DNA is TGTGCCAGCAGTTACCTAGGGGTAGCGGACTACAATGAGCAGTTCTTC.

The DNA for the CDR3 is TGTGCCATCAGTGAGTCTCAGGATTTGAACACTGAAGCTTTCTTT. This gives the protein CAISESQDLNTEAFF. V and J are TRBV10-3 and TRBJ1-1; no clear D. Deletions cut 0 bases from V and 0 bases from J, with 8 bases between. From germline, CDR1 is ENHRY and CDR2 SYGVKD. The CDR3 loop spans 15 amino acids.

The V gene is TRBV5-1, the J gene TRBJ2-3, with D tentatively TRBD2 (5 bases). The germline gives CDR1 SGHRS, CDR2 YFSETQ. Trimming removed 5 bases from V and 1 base from J, with 5 bases in between. The CDR3 covers 12 residues. The CDR3 spells CASREGTDTQYF. The CDR3 DNA is TGCGCCAGCAGGGAGGGCACAGATACGCAGTATTTT.

The chain joins TRBV6-5 to TRBJ2-5; 9 nucleotides match TRBD1. This CDR3 comprises 14 residues. CDR1 is MNHEY and CDR2 is SVGAGI in the germline V gene. Trimming removed 4 bases from V and 4 bases from J; junction bases left unmatched: 4. The CDR3 is CASSSDRGAETQYF. In nucleotides, the CDR3 is TGTGCCAGCAGTTCGGACAGGGGAGCAGAGACCCAGTACTTC.

The rearrangement uses TRBV7-2 and TRBJ2-1, with 7 nucleotides matching TRBD1. V trimming: 5 bases; J trimming: 4 bases; junction bases outside the gene matches: 5. CDR3 length: 14 amino acids. CDR1 is SGHTA and CDR2 is FQGNSA in the germline V gene. CDR3 bases: TGTGCCAGCAGCCCAGGGGGAGATTACAATGAGCAGTTCTTC. Amino acid sequence: CASSPGGDYNEQFF.

This chain joins TRBV5-6 and TRBJ1-6; TRBD1 is a possible D gene (6 bases). Germline assignment: CDR1 SGHDT and CDR2 YYEEEE. V was shortened by 4 bases and J by 4 bases, with 15 bases between the two germline ends. CDR3 length equals 16 residues. The CDR3 region is CASSQTGVIYNSPLHF. DNA for the CDR3: TGTGCCAGCAGCCAGACAGGCGTTATTTATAATTCACCCCTCCACTTT. The entire variable domain, with the rest obtained from reference TRBV5-6 and TRBJ1-6, is as follows: DAGVTQSPTHLIKTRGQQVTLRCSPKSGHDTVSWYQQALGQGPQFIFQYYEEEERQRGNFPDRFSGHQFPNYSSELNVNALLLGDSALYLCASSQTGVIYNSPLHFGNGTRLTVT.

The rearrangement joins TRBV7-6 to TRBJ2-1; TRBD2 matches 13 bases. This CDR3 comprises 20 residues. With V trimmed by 1 base and J by 7 bases, 16 bases remained unmatched. CDR1 SGHVS and CDR2 FNYEAQ come from the germline V gene. The CDR3 loop is CASSLGPGGLRTSGSNEQFF. In DNA form, the CDR3 reads TGTGCCAGCAGCTTAGGACCCGGTGGCCTACGGACTAGCGGGAGTAATGAGCAGTTCTTC.

V and J are TRBV11-2 and TRBJ2-7, with TRBD2 matching over 8 bases. The CDR3 covers 13 residues. Germline V gives CDR1 SGHAT, CDR2 FQNNGV. Trimming removed 6 bases from V and 7 bases from J; junction bases left unmatched: 8. CDR3 region: CASRGTSPDEQYF. The DNA of the CDR3 is TGTGCCAGCAGGGGGACTAGTCCCGATGAGCAGTACTTC. Complete variable domain (other parts from reference TRBV11-2 and TRBJ2-7): EAGVAQSPRYKIIEKRQSVAFWCNPISGHATLYWYQQILGQGPKLLIQFQNNGVVDDSQLPKDRFSAERLKGVDSTLKIQPAKLEDSAVYLCASRGTSPDEQYFGPGTRLTVT.

This clone was counted a few times. The chain employs TRBV4-2 and TRBJ2-3; maybe TRBD1 (6 bases). V was cut by 4 bases and J by 1 base, with 12 bases left in between. Germline CDR1 LGHNA, CDR2 YNFKEQ. The CDR3 runs 15 residues. CDR3 nucleotide sequence: TGTGCCAGCAGCCCTATATCAGGGGGCACAGATACGCAGTATTTT. Protein product: CASSPISGGTDTQYF.

As DNA, the CDR3 is TGTGCCAGCAGTTCCCGGGGGGACACCGGGGAGCTGTTTTTT. It encodes CASSSRGDTGELFF. This chain joins TRBV5-4 and TRBJ2-2; 7 bases line up with TRBD2. Germline lookup yields CDR1 SGHNT and CDR2 YYREEE (reference sequence). The CDR3 loop spans 14 amino acids. J gave up 3 bases and V 5 bases, and 4 bases lay outside the gene matches.

The rearrangement uses TRBV7-3 and TRBJ2-2; D is possibly TRBD2 (5 bases). In germline, CDR1 is SGHTA, CDR2 FQGTGA. Trimming took 2 bases from V and 1 from J, leaving 5 bases between them. The CDR3 totals 14 residues. The CDR3 loop reads CASSLGLNTGELFF. CDR3 DNA sequence: TGTGCCAGCAGCTTAGGACTGAACACCGGGGAGCTGTTTTTT.

This clone was counted a single time. The chain combines TRBV6-1 with TRBJ1-1; tentatively, D is TRBD1 (5 bases). V was clipped by 0 bases and J by 4 bases, with 12 bases between them. The length of the CDR3 is 15 residues. Germline CDR1 MNHNS, CDR2 SASEGT. CDR3: CASSEARQWGTEAFF. CDR3 DNA: TGTGCCAGCAGTGAAGCGCGACAGTGGGGCACTGAAGCTTTCTTT.

The chain combines TRBV7-3 with TRBJ2-2, with TRBD1 matching 8 bases. Germline loops: CDR1 SGHTA, CDR2 FQGTGA. The CDR3 runs to 14 residues. Losses at the gene ends were 6 bases for V and 4 bases for J; bases not matched to a gene: 4. As DNA, the CDR3 is TGTGCCAGCAGACTCGACAGGGGCACCGGGGAGCTGTTTTTT. Its protein is CASRLDRGTGELFF.

The rearrangement uses TRBV27 and TRBJ2-3, with D perhaps matching TRBD1 (6 bases). The V end lost 5 bases, the J end lost 0 bases, and 15 bases lay between the germline ends. The CDR3 sequence is 16 residues long. Germline CDR1 MNHEY, CDR2 SMNVEV (reference sequence). CDR3 in amino acids: CASSDPDSPSTDTQYF. The CDR3 coding sequence is TGTGCCAGCAGTGATCCGGACAGCCCAAGCACAGATACGCAGTATTTT.

The rearrangement links TRBV9 to TRBJ1-2, with 10 bases aligning to TRBD1. Germline V gene lookup returns CDR1 SGDLS and CDR2 YYNGEE. The CDR3 runs to 16 residues. V lost 4 bases, J lost 5 bases, and 11 bases stayed unmatched. The CDR3 DNA reads as TGTGCCAGCAGCTCTCCCGGGACAGGGGTCGGTTATGGCTACACCTTC. Its protein is CASSSPGTGVGYGYTF. Drawing the rest from reference TRBV9 and TRBJ1-2, the complete variable domain is DSGVTQTPKHLITATGQRVTLRCSPRSGDLSVYWYQQSLDQGLQFLIQYYNGEERAKGNILERFSAQQFPDLHSELNLSSLELGDSALYFCASSSPGTGVGYGYTFGSGTRLTVV.

This clone turned up a few times. The chain joins TRBV2 to TRBJ2-2, with 10 positions matching TRBD1. Germline V gene sequence: CDR1 SNHLY, CDR2 FYNNEI. V shed 6 bases, J shed 5 bases, and the junction held 0 bases outside the gene matches. This CDR3 has 13 amino acids. CDR3 region: CASRDRGTGELFF. CDR3 sequence (DNA): TGTGCCAGCAGGGACAGGGGGACCGGGGAGCTGTTTTTT. Full variable domain (remainder filled in from reference TRBV2 and TRBJ2-2): EPEVTQTPSHQVTQMGQEVILRCVPISNHLYFYWYRQILGQKVEFLVSFYNNEISEKSEIFDDQFSVERPDGSNFTLKIRSTKLEDSAMYFCASRDRGTGELFFGEGSRLTVL.

The V gene is TRBV6-5, the J gene TRBJ1-1; D is possibly TRBD1 (5 bases). Germline values: CDR1 MNHEY, CDR2 SVGAGI. The CDR3 loop spans 12 amino acids. With 8 bases removed from V and 8 bases from J, the gap between germline ends came to 15 bases. As DNA, the CDR3 is TGTGCCAGCGGCCGGCAGGGCGGCGAAGCTTTCTTT. Translated: CASGRQGGEAFF.

V and J are TRBV7-9 and TRBJ2-3, with TRBD1 matching over 8 bases. V shed 5 bases, J shed 7 bases, and the junction held 14 bases outside the gene matches. Germline assignment: CDR1 SEHNR and CDR2 FQNEAQ (reference sequence). CDR3 length: 16 residues. The CDR3: CASSPRVGQVQNTQYF. The CDR3 region has the DNA TGTGCCAGCAGCCCAAGGGTGGGACAGGTTCAGAATACGCAGTATTTT. Filled out from reference TRBV7-9 and TRBJ2-3, the complete variable domain reads DTGVSQNPRHKITKRGQNVTFRCDPISEHNRLYWYRQTLGQGPEFLTYFQNEAQLEKSRLLSDRFSAERPKGSFSTLEIQRTEQGDSAMYLCASSPRVGQVQNTQYFGPGTRLTVL.

This clone was counted between two and nine times. The V call is TRBV4-3, the J call TRBJ2-1, with TRBD2 matching over 9 bases. The ends lost 0 bases at V and 7 bases at J; junction bases unmatched: 13. The CDR3 length is 18 residues. Germline V gene data show CDR1 as LGHNA and CDR2 as YSLEER. CDR3 nucleotides: TGCGCCAGCAGCCAAGATACCTCCCCTTATAGCGGGAGTAATGAGCAGTTCTTC. Translation: CASSQDTSPYSGSNEQFF.

This clone was counted once. This rearrangement joins TRBV6-6 to TRBJ2-1; tentative D call: TRBD2 (5 bases). Germline V gives CDR1 MNHNY, CDR2 SVGAGI (reference sequence). V lost 8 bases and J 10 bases, leaving 12 bases between the germline ends. This CDR3 has 11 residues. Here the CDR3 DNA reads TGTGCCAGCGCCCAGGAGGCGGAGCAGTTCTTC. This encodes CASAQEAEQFF.

The chain uses TRBV7-2 and TRBJ1-2; maybe TRBD1 (5 bases). The CDR3 extends over 13 amino acids. Trimming left V 1 base short and J 8 bases short, with 11 bases between. Germline V gene sequence: CDR1 SGHTA, CDR2 FQGNSA. CDR3 DNA sequence: TGTGCCAGCAGCTTAGTAACAGGAAAAGGCTACACCTTC. Translating gives CASSLVTGKGYTF.

This clone appeared a few times. This chain's CDR3 is CASRLGGQSTIWGNQPQHF. The DNA of the CDR3 is TGTGCCAGTAGACTAGGGGGACAGTCTACGATCTGGGGCAATCAGCCCCAGCATTTT. The chain joins TRBV19 to TRBJ1-5, with 7 bases that match TRBD1. V trimming: 6 bases; J trimming: 2 bases; junction bases outside the gene matches: 19. The CDR3 sequence is 19 residues long. Germline CDR1 is LNHDA and CDR2 is SQIVND (reference sequence).

The chain joins TRBV5-4 to TRBJ2-3; 11 bases are a match to TRBD2. Germline CDR1 reads SGHNT; CDR2 reads YYREEE (reference sequence). Trimming removed 1 base from V and 6 bases from J; junction bases left unmatched: 7. The CDR3 extends over 16 amino acids. CDR3 in DNA: TGTGCCAGCAGCTTGAAGTTAGCGGGGGGGGTGGATACGCAGTATTTT. It codes for CASSLKLAGGVDTQYF.